This TCR beta chain was identified during a study of metastatic and nonmetastatic thyroid tumors. About the study: Comparative analysis of repertoires was undertaken across blood and tumor or nodule tissue obtained from malignant and benign thyroid patients. General observations from the study: The study reportedly found significantly higher TCR beta diversity in malignant thyroid tumors than benign nodules, in blood and tumor.

Thyroid surgery had not been preceded by any treatment in any patient. The CDR3 loop spans 17 amino acids. V shed 4 bases, J shed 6 bases, and the junction held 10 bases outside the gene matches. CDR1 is MNHEY, CDR2 SVGEGT, per germline. This clone turned up a few times. The antigen is undetermined. MiXCR re-clonotyped the PCR reads for TCRdb. The repertoire holds roughly 61,000 clones, with just over 4% as singletons. The sequenced material came from blood. This sequence joins TRBV6-2 or TRBV6-3 and TRBJ2-2; 11 nucleotides agree with TRBD2. The source of this sequence is a female donor with papillary thyroid cancer or a benign thyroid nodule (not recorded which). Some clones in this sample may be carry-over from other donors' samples. CDR3 DNA: TGTGCCAGCAGTTCCTTTAGCGGGGGGGCCTCTGCCGGGGAGCTGTTTTTT. It is translated as CASSSFSGGASAGELFF.